Presented here are 14 T cell receptor beta chains from one specimen sequenced in a study of cytomegalovirus exposure and HLA in healthy donors. Vbeta (60) and Jbeta (13) primers were used in the PCR. Sequencing used immunoSEQ multiplex PCR; TCRdb keeps in-frame clones, though not all of them. This table has 150,000 to 250,000 clones, about 81% appearing once. Sequenced sample: PBMCs. These receptors originate from a woman aged 45-65 years in good health and CMV-seropositive.

The rearrangement joins TRBV30 to TRBJ1-2; D is ambiguous. Trimming stripped 2 bases from V and 4 bases from J, with 11 bases between. CDR3 length: 13 residues. The V gene's germline CDR1 is GTSNPN and CDR2 SVGIG (reference sequence). CDR3 region: CAWSRSGGYGYTF. CDR3 in DNA: TGTGCCTGGAGTAGGTCAGGTGGCTATGGCTACACCTTC.

CDR3 residues: CASSRGQATNEKLFF. The CDR3 nucleotides are TGTGCCAGCAGCCGAGGACAGGCAACTAATGAAAAACTGTTTTTT. V gene TRBV14 combines with J gene TRBJ1-4; 7 bases fit TRBD1. Germline trimming cut 4 bases from V and 0 bases from J; bases unmatched to any gene: 2. The CDR3 has 15 amino acids. The germline V gene encodes CDR1 SGHDN and CDR2 FVKESK.

This clone came up once. This chain uses TRBV15 with TRBJ2-1; 7 positions agree with TRBD2. Per germline, CDR1 LNHNV and CDR2 YYDKDF (reference sequence). Unmatched junction bases numbered 8, after V lost 4 bases and J lost 5 bases. The CDR3 length is 15 residues. The DNA for the CDR3 is TGTGCCACCAGCACACAGCGGGGCTCGCACAATGAGCAGTTCTTC. It specifies CATSTQRGSHNEQFF.

V is TRBV10-3 and J is TRBJ2-7; TRBD2 aligns across 9 bases. This CDR3 has 13 amino acids. The germline gives CDR1 ENHRY, CDR2 SYGVKD. Trimming at V came to 6 bases and at J to 5 bases, leaving 5 bases not matched to a gene. CDR3 residues: CAISRTSVDEQYF. CDR3 bases: TGTGCCATCAGCCGGACTAGCGTCGACGAGCAGTACTTC.

The chain couples TRBV2 to TRBJ1-3; D may be TRBD1 (6 bases). The germline V gene encodes CDR1 SNHLY and CDR2 FYNNEI. This CDR3 comprises 15 residues. Trimming pared 7 bases from V and 2 bases from J, leaving 15 bases between. Written as DNA, the CDR3 is TGTGCCAGCACGCCGGGACATGGGCCTGGAAACACCATATATTTT. It specifies CASTPGHGPGNTIYF.

This clone was observed a few times. At one of its ends the junction is not consistent with the germline gene, which may arise from a read error. The CDR3 DNA follows: TGTGCTAGCAGCTTGGGCAGGTTGGAGACCCAGTACTTC. Its protein is CASSLGRLETQYF. The chain employs TRBV7-7 and TRBJ2-5; unclear D gene. This CDR3 region has 13 residues. Looked up from germline, CDR1 is SSHAT and CDR2 is FNYEAQ (reference sequence).

This rearrangement joins TRBV9 to TRBJ2-2, with D perhaps matching TRBD2 (5 bases). The ends were cut back, 0 bases at V and 0 bases at J, with 9 bases in the middle. The CDR3 loop spans 16 amino acids. Per the germline V gene, CDR1 is SGDLS and CDR2 is YYNGEE. The CDR3, as DNA: TGTGCCAGCAGCGTAGCCGGGGTAGCGAACACCGGGGAGCTGTTTTTT. Translated: CASSVAGVANTGELFF.

In its sample, this clone was seen once. The J gene is TRBJ2-1, the V gene TRBV18; 8 bases align to TRBD2. The junction had 3 bases not matched to a gene; V was cut back by 1 base and J by 7 bases. Germline V CDR1 and CDR2: KGHSH, LQKENI. The CDR3 totals 14 residues. CDR3 residues: CASSPRASGNEQFF. Written as DNA, the CDR3 is TGTGCCAGCTCACCACGGGCTAGCGGGAATGAGCAGTTCTTC.

This clone was counted between two and nine times. This rearrangement joins TRBV5-6 to TRBJ2-2; unclear D gene. Germline V gene sequence: CDR1 SGHDT, CDR2 YYEEEE. CDR3 length: 14 residues. V gave up 4 bases and J gave up 4 bases, with 11 bases separating them. In DNA form, the CDR3 reads TGTGCCAGCAGCCAACCCCCGCGCACCGGGGAGCTGTTTTTT. It encodes CASSQPPRTGELFF.

The V and J genes are TRBV7-9 and TRBJ1-2; possibly TRBD1 for D (5 bases). Germline CDR1 SEHNR, CDR2 FQNEAQ (reference sequence). The V end was cut by 5 bases, the J end by 11 bases, with 12 bases between. The CDR3 is 11 residues long. The CDR3, as DNA: TGTGCCAGCAGCCCCGGGGGACGATACACCTTC. Protein sequence: CASSPGGRYTF.

CDR3 protein: CASSPRDRGETQYF. The CDR3 coding sequence is TGTGCCAGCTCACCCCGGGACAGGGGGGAGACCCAGTACTTC. This chain links TRBV18 with TRBJ2-5; 11 positions agree with TRBD1. CDR1 KGHSH and CDR2 LQKENI come from the germline V gene. Trimming cost V 3 bases and J 5 bases; bases outside gene matches: 2. This CDR3 is built from 14 residues. The whole variable domain, remainder taken from reference TRBV18 and TRBJ2-5, is NAGVMQNPRHLVRRRGQEARLRCSPMKGHSHVYWYRQLPEEGLKFMVYLQKENIIDESGMPKERFSAEFPKEGPSILRIQQVVRGDSAAYFCASSPRDRGETQYFGPGTRLLVL.

This sequence joins TRBV28 and TRBJ1-5; D remains unclear. CDR3 length: 15 residues. V lost 7 bases to trimming and J lost 0 bases, with 13 bases between them. Germline V gene data show CDR1 as MDHEN and CDR2 as SYDVKM. The CDR3 loop is CASTPGGDSNQPQHF. The CDR3 DNA reads TGTGCCAGCACCCCCGGCGGAGATAGCAATCAGCCCCAGCATTTT.

The chain combines TRBV6-6 with TRBJ2-7, with a weak D call TRBD1 (6 bases). The ends were cut back, 5 bases at V and 0 bases at J, with 11 bases in the middle. Germline V gene sequence: CDR1 MNHNY, CDR2 SVGAGI (reference sequence). The CDR3 is made up of 14 amino acids. The CDR3, as DNA: TGTGCCAGCAGTCCCACAGGGACCTCCTACGAGCAGTACTTC. It translates to CASSPTGTSYEQYF.

This clone was found a few times. The CDR3 sequence: CASSLSGGLAKNIQYF. The CDR3 DNA sequence: TGTGCCAGCAGTCTAAGCGGGGGACTAGCCAAAAACATTCAGTACTTC. The rearrangement links TRBV27 to TRBJ2-4, with 8 bases that match TRBD2. CDR3 size: 16 residues. Trimming took 5 bases from V and 0 from J; bases not matched to a gene: 6. The germline V gene encodes CDR1 MNHEY and CDR2 SMNVEV (reference sequence).